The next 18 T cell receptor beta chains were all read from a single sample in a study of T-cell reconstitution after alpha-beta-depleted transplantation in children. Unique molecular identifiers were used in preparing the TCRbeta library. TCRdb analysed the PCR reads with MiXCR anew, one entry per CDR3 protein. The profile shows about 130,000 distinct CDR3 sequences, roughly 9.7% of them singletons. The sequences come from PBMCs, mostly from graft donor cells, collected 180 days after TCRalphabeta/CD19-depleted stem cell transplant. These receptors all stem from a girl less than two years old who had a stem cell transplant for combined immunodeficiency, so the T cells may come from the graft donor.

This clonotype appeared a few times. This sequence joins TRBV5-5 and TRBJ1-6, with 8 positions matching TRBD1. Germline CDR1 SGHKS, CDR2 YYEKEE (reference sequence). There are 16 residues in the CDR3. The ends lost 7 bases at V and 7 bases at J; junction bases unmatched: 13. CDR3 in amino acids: CASSITRTGRNSPLHF. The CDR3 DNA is TGTGCCAGCTCGATCACCCGGACAGGGAGGAATTCACCCCTCCACTTT.

CDR3 bases: TGTGCCAGCAGCCCTAGCTTCGAGGATGAGCAGTTCTTC. This sequence encodes CASSPSFEDEQFF. V usage is TRBV7-7 and J usage is TRBJ2-1; tentatively, D is TRBD2 (5 bases). Germline lookup yields CDR1 SSHAT and CDR2 FNYEAQ (reference sequence). CDR3 size: 13 residues. Trimming took off 5 bases at V and 8 bases at J, with 13 bases between the two ends.

The CDR3 DNA reads TGTGCCAGCAGCTTTGCCCCCCTAGGGCCCCAGCATTTT. This sequence encodes CASSFAPLGPQHF. The genes are TRBV7-3 and TRBJ1-5, with D uncertain. This CDR3 spans 13 amino acids. Trimming shortened V by 3 bases and J by 9 bases, and 12 bases separated the two germline ends. In germline, CDR1 is SGHTA, CDR2 FQGTGA. Full variable domain (missing parts from reference TRBV7-3 and TRBJ1-5): GAGVSQTPSNKVTEKGKYVELRCDPISGHTALYWYRQSLGQGPEFLIYFQGTGAADDSGLPNDRFFAVRPEGSVSTLKIQRTERGDSAVYLCASSFAPLGPQHFGDGTRLSIL.

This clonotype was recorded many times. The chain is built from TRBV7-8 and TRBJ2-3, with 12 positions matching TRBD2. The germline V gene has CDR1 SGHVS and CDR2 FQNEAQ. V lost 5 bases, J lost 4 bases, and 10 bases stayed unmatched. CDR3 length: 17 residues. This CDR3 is CASSTRLAGAVADTQYF. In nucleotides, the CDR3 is TGTGCCAGCAGCACCCGACTAGCGGGAGCGGTCGCAGATACGCAGTATTTT.

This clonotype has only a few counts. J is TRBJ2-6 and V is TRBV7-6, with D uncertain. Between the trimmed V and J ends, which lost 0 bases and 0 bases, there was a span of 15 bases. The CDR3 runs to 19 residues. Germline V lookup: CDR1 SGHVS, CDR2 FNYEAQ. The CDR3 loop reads CASSLAGFIPFSGANVLTF. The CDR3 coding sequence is TGTGCCAGCAGCTTAGCAGGGTTTATTCCTTTCTCTGGGGCCAACGTCCTGACTTTC.

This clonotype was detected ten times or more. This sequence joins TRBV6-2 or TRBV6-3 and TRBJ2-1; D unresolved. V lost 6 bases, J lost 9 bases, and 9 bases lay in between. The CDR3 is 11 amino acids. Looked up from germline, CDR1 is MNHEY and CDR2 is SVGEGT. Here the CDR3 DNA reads TGTGCCAGCAGCCCCTGGGGTGAGCAGTTCTTC. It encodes CASSPWGEQFF.

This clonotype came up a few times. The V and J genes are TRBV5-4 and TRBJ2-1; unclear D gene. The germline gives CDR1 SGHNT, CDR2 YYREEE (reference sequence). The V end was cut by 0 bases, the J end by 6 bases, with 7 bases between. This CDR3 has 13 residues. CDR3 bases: TGTGCCAGCAGCTTGGGCCAGTCCAATGAGCAGTTCTTC. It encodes CASSLGQSNEQFF.

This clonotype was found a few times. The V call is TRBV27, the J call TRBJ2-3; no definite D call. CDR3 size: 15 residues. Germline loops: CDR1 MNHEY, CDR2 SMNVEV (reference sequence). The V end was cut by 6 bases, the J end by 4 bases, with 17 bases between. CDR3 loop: CASSPARAGADTQYF. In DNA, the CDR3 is TGTGCCAGCAGCCCAGCTCGGGCTGGCGCAGATACGCAGTATTTT.

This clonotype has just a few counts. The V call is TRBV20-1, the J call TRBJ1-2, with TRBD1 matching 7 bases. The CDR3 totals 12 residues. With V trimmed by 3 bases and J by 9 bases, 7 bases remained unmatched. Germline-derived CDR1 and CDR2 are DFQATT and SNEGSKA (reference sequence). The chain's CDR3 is CSASFTGESYTF. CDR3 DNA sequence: TGCAGTGCTAGTTTTACAGGGGAGAGCTACACCTTC.

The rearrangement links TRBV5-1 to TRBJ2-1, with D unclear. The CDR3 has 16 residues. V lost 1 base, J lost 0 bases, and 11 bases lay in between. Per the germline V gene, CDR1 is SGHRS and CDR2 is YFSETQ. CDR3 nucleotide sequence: TGCGCCAGCAGCTTGCATGCTGTTGGCTCCTACAATGAGCAGTTCTTC. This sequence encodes CASSLHAVGSYNEQFF.

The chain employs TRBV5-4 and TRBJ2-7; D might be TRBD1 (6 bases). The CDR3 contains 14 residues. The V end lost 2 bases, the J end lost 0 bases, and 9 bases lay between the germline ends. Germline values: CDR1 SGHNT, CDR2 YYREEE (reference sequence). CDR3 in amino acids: CASSFDRFSYEQYF. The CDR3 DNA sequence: TGTGCCAGCAGCTTCGACAGGTTCTCCTACGAGCAGTACTTC.

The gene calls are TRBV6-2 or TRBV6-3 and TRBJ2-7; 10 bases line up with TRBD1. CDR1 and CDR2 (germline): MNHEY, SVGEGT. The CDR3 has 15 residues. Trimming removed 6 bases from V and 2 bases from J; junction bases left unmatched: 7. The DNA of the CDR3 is TGTGCCAGCAGAGGCCGGGACAGGGGCACCTACGAGCAGTACTTC. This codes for CASRGRDRGTYEQYF.

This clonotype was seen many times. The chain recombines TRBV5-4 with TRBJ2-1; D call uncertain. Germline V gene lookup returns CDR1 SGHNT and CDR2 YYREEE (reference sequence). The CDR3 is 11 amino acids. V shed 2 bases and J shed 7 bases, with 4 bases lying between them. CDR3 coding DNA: TGTGCCAGCAGCTTTAGGAATGAGCAGTTCTTC. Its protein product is CASSFRNEQFF.

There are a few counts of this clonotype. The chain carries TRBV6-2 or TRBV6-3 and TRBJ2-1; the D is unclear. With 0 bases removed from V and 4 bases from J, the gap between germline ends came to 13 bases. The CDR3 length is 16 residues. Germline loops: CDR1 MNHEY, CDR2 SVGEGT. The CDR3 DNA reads TGTGCCAGCAGTTACTCGATCCCAGTACCGTACAATGAGCAGTTCTTC. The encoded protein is CASSYSIPVPYNEQFF.

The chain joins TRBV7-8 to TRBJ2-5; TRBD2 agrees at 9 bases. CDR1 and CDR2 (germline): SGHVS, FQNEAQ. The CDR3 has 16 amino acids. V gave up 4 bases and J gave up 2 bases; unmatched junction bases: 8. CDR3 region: CASSSPLAGLQETQYF. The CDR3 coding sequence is TGTGCCAGCAGCTCCCCGCTAGCGGGGCTACAAGAGACCCAGTACTTC.

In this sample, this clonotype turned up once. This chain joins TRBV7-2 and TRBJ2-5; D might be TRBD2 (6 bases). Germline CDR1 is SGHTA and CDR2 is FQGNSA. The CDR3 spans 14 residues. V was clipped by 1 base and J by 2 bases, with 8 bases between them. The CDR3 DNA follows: TGTGCCAGCAGCTTAGGACTAGGGCAAGAGACCCAGTACTTC. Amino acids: CASSLGLGQETQYF. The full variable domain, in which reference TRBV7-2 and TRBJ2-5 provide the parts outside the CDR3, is GAGVSQSPSNKVTEKGKDVELRCDPISGHTALYWYRQSLGQGLEFLIYFQGNSAPDKSGLPSDRFSAERTGGSVSTLTIQRTQQEDSAVYLCASSLGLGQETQYFGPGTRLLVL.

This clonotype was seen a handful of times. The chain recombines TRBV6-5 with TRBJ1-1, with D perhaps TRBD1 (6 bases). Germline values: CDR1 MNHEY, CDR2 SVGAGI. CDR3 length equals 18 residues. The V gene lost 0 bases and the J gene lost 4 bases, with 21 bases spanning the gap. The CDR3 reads CASSYSARQGLDRTEAFF. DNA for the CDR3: TGTGCCAGCAGTTACTCAGCACGGCAGGGGTTGGATCGCACTGAAGCTTTCTTT.

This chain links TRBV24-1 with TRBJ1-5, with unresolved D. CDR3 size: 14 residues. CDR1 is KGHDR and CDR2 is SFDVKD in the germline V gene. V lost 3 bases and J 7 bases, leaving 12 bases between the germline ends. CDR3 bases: TGTGCCACCAGTGATGCCTCGGGGATCCAGCCCCAGCATTTT. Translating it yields CATSDASGIQPQHF.